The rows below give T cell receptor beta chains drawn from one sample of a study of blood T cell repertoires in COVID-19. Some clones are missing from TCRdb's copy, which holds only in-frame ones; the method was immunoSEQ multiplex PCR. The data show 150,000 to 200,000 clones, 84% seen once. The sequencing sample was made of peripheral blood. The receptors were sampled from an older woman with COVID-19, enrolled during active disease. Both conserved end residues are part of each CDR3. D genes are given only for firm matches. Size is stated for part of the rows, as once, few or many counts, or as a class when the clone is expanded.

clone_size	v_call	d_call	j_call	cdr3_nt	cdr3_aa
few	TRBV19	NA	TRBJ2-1	TGTGCCAGTAGTACAGGGAATGAGCAGTTCTTC	CASSTGNEQFF
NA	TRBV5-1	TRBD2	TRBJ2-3	TGCGCCACCGCTAGGTCGGGGGGTAGCACAGATACGCAGTATTTT	CATARSGGSTDTQYF
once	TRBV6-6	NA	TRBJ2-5	TGTGCCAGCAGTTTTAACAGGGTGGCAGAGACCCAGTACTTC	CASSFNRVAETQYF
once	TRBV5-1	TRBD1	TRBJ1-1	TGCGCCAGCAGCGTGACAGGGAGGAACACTGAAGCTTTCTTT	CASSVTGRNTEAFF
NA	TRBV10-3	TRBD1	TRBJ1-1	TGTGCCATCACAACAGACAGGGGGAACACTGAAGCTTTCTTT	CAITTDRGNTEAFF
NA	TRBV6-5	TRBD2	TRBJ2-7	TGTGCCAGCAGTTACCAAGTAAGGACTAGCGGGAGCGAGCAGTACTTC	CASSYQVRTSGSEQYF
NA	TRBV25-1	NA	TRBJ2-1	TGTGCCAGCAGTGGACAGTTTTACAATGAGCAGTTCTTC	CASSGQFYNEQFF
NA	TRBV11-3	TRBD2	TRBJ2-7	TGTGCCAGCAGCTTGGGGCCTAGCGGGAACGCCTACGAGCAGTACTTC	CASSLGPSGNAYEQYF
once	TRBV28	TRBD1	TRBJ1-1	TGTGCCAGCAGACCGGACAGGAGGAACACTGAAGCTTTCTTT	CASRPDRRNTEAFF
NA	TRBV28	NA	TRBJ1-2	TGTGCCAGCACCTCAAACAGTAACTATGGCTACACCTTC	CASTSNSNYGYTF
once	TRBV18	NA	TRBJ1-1	TGTGCCAGCTCGCCTCCAATCCCGGGATTCGGGACTGAAGCTTTCTTT	CASSPPIPGFGTEAFF
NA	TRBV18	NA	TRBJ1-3	TGTGCCAGCTCAGACCCGGGGACAAGGACTGGAAACACCATATATTTT	CASSDPGTRTGNTIYF
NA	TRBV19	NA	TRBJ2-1	TGTGCCAGTAGTAATAGCGGAGGTTCCAATGAGCAGTTCTTC	CASSNSGGSNEQFF